One T cell receptor beta chain is described in this entry. The CDR3 loop spans 13 amino acids. Germline CDR1 is SGHTA and CDR2 is FQGTGA. Unmatched junction bases numbered 7, after V lost 5 bases and J lost 9 bases. The record originates from a study of siplizumab effects on memory and regulatory T cells. Assay: immunoSEQ multiplex PCR; the TCRdb copy retains only in-frame clones and omits some. The table shows some 110,000 clones, with about 93% occurring only once. The sample consisted of Tregs sorted from blood. The gene calls are TRBV7-3 and TRBJ1-5; 7 bases map to TRBD1. This clonotype was obtained from a human donor in good health. The CDR3 DNA reads as TGTGCCAGCAGCAAGTGGGACAGCGGGCCCCAGCATTTT. Translating gives CASSKWDSGPQHF.